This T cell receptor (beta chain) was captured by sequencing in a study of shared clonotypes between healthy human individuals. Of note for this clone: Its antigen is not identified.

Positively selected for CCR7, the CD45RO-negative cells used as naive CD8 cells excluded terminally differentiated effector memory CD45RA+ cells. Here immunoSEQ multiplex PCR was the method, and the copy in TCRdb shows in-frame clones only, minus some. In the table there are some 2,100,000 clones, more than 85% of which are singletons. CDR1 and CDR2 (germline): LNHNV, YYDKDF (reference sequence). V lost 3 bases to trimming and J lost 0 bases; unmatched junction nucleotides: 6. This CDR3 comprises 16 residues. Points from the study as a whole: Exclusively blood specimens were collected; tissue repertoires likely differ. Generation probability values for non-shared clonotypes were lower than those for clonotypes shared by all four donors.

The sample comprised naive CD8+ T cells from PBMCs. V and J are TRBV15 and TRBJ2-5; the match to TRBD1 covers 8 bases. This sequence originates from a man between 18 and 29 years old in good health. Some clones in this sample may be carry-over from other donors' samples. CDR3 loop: CATSSEQGVYQETQYF. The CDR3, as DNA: TGTGCCACCAGCAGTGAACAGGGGGTGTACCAAGAGACCCAGTACTTC.